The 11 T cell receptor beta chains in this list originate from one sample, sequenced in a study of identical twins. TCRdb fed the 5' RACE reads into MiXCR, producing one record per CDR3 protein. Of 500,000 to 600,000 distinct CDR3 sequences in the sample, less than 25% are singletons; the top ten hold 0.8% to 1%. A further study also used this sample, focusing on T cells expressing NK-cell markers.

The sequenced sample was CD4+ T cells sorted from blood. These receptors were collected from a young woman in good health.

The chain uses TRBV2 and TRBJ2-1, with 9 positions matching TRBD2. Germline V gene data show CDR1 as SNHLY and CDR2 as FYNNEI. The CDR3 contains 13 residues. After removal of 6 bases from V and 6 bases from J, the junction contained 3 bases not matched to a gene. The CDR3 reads CASRGTSRNEQFF. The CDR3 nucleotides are TGTGCCAGCAGGGGGACTAGCCGCAATGAGCAGTTCTTC.

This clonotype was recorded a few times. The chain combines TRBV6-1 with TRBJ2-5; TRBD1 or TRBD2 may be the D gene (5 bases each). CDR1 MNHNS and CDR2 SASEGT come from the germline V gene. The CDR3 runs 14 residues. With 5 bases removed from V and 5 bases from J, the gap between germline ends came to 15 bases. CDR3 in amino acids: CASSRTQGAETQYF. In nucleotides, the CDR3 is TGTGCCAGCAGTCGGACTCAGGGTGCCGAGACCCAGTACTTC.

The CDR3 DNA follows: TGTGCCGCCGGGACGGGGAACACTGAAGCTTTCTTT. It specifies CAAGTGNTEAFF. V gene TRBV10-3 combines with J gene TRBJ1-1; a weak D match, TRBD1 (5 bases). Per the germline V gene, CDR1 is ENHRY and CDR2 is SYGVKD. This CDR3 comprises 12 residues. V lost 11 bases to trimming and J lost 1 base, with 11 bases between them.

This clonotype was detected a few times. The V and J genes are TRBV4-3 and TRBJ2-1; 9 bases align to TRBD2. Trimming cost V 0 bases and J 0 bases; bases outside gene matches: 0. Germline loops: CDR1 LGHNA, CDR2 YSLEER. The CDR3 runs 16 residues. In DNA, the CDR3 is TGCGCCAGCAGCCAAGATAGCGGGAGCTCCTACAATGAGCAGTTCTTC. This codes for CASSQDSGSSYNEQFF.

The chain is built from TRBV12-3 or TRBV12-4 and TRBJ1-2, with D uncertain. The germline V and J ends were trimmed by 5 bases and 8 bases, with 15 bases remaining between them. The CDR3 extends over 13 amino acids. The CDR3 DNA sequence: TGTGCCAGCAGTGGTACCCGAAACTGGGGCTACACCTTC. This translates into CASSGTRNWGYTF.

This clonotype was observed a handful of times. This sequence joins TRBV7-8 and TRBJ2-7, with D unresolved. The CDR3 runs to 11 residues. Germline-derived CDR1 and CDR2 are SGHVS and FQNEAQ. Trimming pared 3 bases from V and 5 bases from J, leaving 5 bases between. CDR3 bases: TGTGCCAGCAGCTTTAGCAACGAGCAGTACTTC. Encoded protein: CASSFSNEQYF.

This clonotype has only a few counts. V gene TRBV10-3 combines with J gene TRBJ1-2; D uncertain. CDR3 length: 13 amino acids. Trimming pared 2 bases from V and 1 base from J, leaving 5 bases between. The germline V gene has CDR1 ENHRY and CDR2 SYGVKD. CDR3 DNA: TGTGCCATCAGTGAGGGCAGTAACTATGGCTACACCTTC. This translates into CAISEGSNYGYTF.

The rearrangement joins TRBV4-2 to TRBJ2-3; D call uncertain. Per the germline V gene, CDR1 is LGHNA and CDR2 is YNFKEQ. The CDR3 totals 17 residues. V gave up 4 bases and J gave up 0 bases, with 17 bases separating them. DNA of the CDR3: TGTGCCAGCAGCCTCATAAGGCGCGGCTCTAGCACAGATACGCAGTATTTT. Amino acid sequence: CASSLIRRGSSTDTQYF.

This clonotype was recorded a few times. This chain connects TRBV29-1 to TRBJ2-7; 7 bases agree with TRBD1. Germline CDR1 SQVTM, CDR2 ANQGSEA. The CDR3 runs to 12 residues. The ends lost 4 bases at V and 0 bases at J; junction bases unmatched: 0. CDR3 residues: CSVAGGSYEQYF. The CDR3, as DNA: TGCAGCGTTGCAGGGGGCTCCTACGAGCAGTACTTC.

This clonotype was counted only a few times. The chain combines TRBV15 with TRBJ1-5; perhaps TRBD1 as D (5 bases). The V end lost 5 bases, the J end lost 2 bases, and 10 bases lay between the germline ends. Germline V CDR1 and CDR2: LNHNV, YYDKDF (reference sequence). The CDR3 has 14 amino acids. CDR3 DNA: TGTGCCACCAGCCGAGGGGCGGGCAATCAGCCCCAGCATTTT. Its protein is CATSRGAGNQPQHF.

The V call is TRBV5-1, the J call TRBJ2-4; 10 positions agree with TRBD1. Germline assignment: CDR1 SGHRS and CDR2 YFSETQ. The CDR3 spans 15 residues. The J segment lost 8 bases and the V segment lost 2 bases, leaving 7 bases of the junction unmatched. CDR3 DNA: TGCGCCAGCAGCTTTGGCCTCGGGACAGGGGACATTCAGTACTTC. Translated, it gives CASSFGLGTGDIQYF.